The clone carrying this TCR beta chain was recorded a few times. In this cohort, patients with other autoimmune diseases, uncontrolled infections, pregnancy or lactation were excluded. TCR beta CDR3 amplification used RNA transcripts. Investigators did first-round RT-PCR with HTBI primers, then second-round multiplex PCR. Via MiXCR, TCRdb re-called the multiplex PCR reads, giving one row per CDR3 protein. The table has roughly 400,000 distinct CDR3 sequences, roughly 15% seen once; the top ten hold approximately 7%. This record belongs to a study of Graves' ophthalmopathy and Graves' hyperthyroidism. Study details: Peripheral blood samples were taken at initial diagnosis, before any treatment.

The germline V gene has CDR1 SGHRS and CDR2 YFSETQ. There are 15 residues in the CDR3. V lost 4 bases and J lost 3; bases outside the gene matches: 9. The TCR comes from a woman younger than 35 with stable Graves' hyperthyroidism. The chain is built from TRBV5-1 and TRBJ2-7, with 8 nucleotides matching TRBD1. Material: peripheral blood. CDR3 in DNA: TGCGCCAGCAGCCCTGGGACAGGATTAAACTACGAGCAGTACTTC. As protein: CASSPGTGLNYEQYF.